The rows below give T cell receptor beta chains drawn from one sample of a study of cytomegalovirus exposure and HLA in healthy donors. Generated by immunoSEQ multiplex PCR, the TCRdb table keeps only in-frame clones and is missing some. The data hold about 82,000 clones, with roughly four fifths observed a single time. The specimen sequenced was PBMCs. The origin of the receptors is a woman aged 45-65 years in good health and CMV-seropositive. CDR3s include the opening cysteine and the closing phenylalanine or tryptophan. D genes are given only for firm matches. Size is stated for part of the rows, as once, few or many counts, or as a class when the clone is expanded.

D gene: TRBD1; V gene: TRBV5-6; CDR3 length: 14; J gene: TRBJ2-7; clone size: .; CDR3 protein: CASSRQGSSYEQYF; CDR3 DNA: TGTGCCAGCAGCCGACAGGGGAGCTCCTACGAGCAGTACTTC
D gene: TRBD1; V gene: TRBV30; CDR3 length: 13; J gene: TRBJ1-3; clone size: few; CDR3 protein: CASSGGFGNTIYF; CDR3 DNA: TGTGCCTCATCAGGGGGCTTTGGAAACACCATATATTTT
D gene: TRBD2; V gene: TRBV5-1; CDR3 length: 16; J gene: TRBJ2-5; clone size: few; CDR3 protein: CASSFLAGGGQETQYF; CDR3 DNA: TGCGCCAGCAGCTTCCTAGCGGGAGGTGGTCAAGAGACCCAGTACTTC
D gene: .; V gene: TRBV2; CDR3 length: 13; J gene: TRBJ1-2; clone size: few; CDR3 protein: CASTREGNYGYTF; CDR3 DNA: TGTGCCAGTACCAGGGAGGGGAACTATGGCTACACCTTC
D gene: .; V gene: TRBV28; CDR3 length: 12; J gene: TRBJ1-5; clone size: .; CDR3 protein: CASSFRGEPQHF; CDR3 DNA: TGTGCCAGCAGTTTTCGGGGGGAGCCCCAGCATTTT
D gene: .; V gene: TRBV9; CDR3 length: 13; J gene: TRBJ1-2; clone size: once; CDR3 protein: CASSSDINYGYTF; CDR3 DNA: TGTGCCAGCAGCTCGGACATTAACTATGGCTACACCTTC
D gene: .; V gene: TRBV5-1; CDR3 length: 12; J gene: TRBJ1-2; clone size: few; CDR3 protein: CASSEGQYGYTF; CDR3 DNA: TGCGCCAGCAGCGAGGGACAATATGGCTACACCTTC
D gene: .; V gene: TRBV10-1; CDR3 length: 14; J gene: TRBJ1-1; clone size: many; CDR3 protein: CASSVGPANTEAFF; CDR3 DNA: TGCGCCAGCAGTGTTGGGCCCGCGAACACTGAAGCTTTCTTT
D gene: TRBD1; V gene: TRBV15; CDR3 length: 15; J gene: TRBJ2-7; clone size: .; CDR3 protein: CATSNDRDLSNEQYF; CDR3 DNA: TGTGCCACCAGCAATGACAGGGACCTCTCCAACGAGCAGTACTTC
D gene: .; V gene: TRBV5-4; CDR3 length: 16; J gene: TRBJ2-2; clone size: few; CDR3 protein: CASSGAGAHGPGELFF; CDR3 DNA: TGTGCCAGCAGCGGAGCAGGGGCTCATGGACCCGGGGAGCTGTTTTTT
D gene: TRBD1; V gene: TRBV19; CDR3 length: 15; J gene: TRBJ2-2; clone size: .; CDR3 protein: CASSTTGAYTGELFF; CDR3 DNA: TGTGCCAGTAGTACGACAGGGGCTTACACCGGGGAGCTGTTTTTT
D gene: .; V gene: TRBV6-1; CDR3 length: 15; J gene: TRBJ1-5; clone size: .; CDR3 protein: CASSVSPGGNQPQHF; CDR3 DNA: TGTGCCAGCAGTGTTTCACCCGGGGGCAATCAGCCCCAGCATTTT
D gene: .; V gene: TRBV5-6; CDR3 length: 15; J gene: TRBJ2-1; clone size: once; CDR3 protein: CASSQNQGSYNEQFF; CDR3 DNA: TGTGCCAGCAGCCAAAACCAGGGGTCCTACAATGAGCAGTTCTTC
D gene: TRBD1; V gene: TRBV7-2; CDR3 length: 14; J gene: TRBJ1-1; clone size: few; CDR3 protein: CASRPQGANTEAFF; CDR3 DNA: TGTGCCAGCAGACCACAGGGGGCCAACACTGAAGCTTTCTTT
D gene: .; V gene: TRBV27; CDR3 length: 14; J gene: TRBJ2-2; clone size: few; CDR3 protein: CARNSGKNTGELFF; CDR3 DNA: TGTGCCAGAAATAGCGGAAAAAACACCGGGGAGCTGTTTTTT
D gene: .; V gene: TRBV5-6; CDR3 length: 16; J gene: TRBJ2-7; clone size: .; CDR3 protein: CASSLKSGAYSYEQYF; CDR3 DNA: TGTGCCAGCAGCTTAAAATCAGGGGCGTACTCCTACGAGCAGTACTTC
D gene: TRBD1; V gene: TRBV29-1; CDR3 length: 14; J gene: TRBJ2-3; clone size: .; CDR3 protein: CSARGTGSTDTQYF; CDR3 DNA: TGCAGCGCGAGAGGGACAGGCAGCACAGATACGCAGTATTTT
D gene: .; V gene: TRBV2; CDR3 length: 13; J gene: TRBJ1-3; clone size: .; CDR3 protein: CASSERTGNTIYF; CDR3 DNA: TGTGCCAGCAGTGAGCGTACTGGAAACACCATATATTTT
D gene: .; V gene: TRBV2; CDR3 length: 11; J gene: TRBJ1-2; clone size: .; CDR3 protein: CASTRDYRYTF; CDR3 DNA: TGTGCCAGCACCCGGGACTATCGCTACACCTTC
D gene: .; V gene: TRBV30; CDR3 length: 11; J gene: TRBJ1-2; clone size: .; CDR3 protein: CAWSVLFGYTF; CDR3 DNA: TGTGCCTGGAGTGTACTGTTTGGCTACACCTTC
D gene: TRBD2; V gene: TRBV6-5; CDR3 length: 14; J gene: TRBJ2-3; clone size: .; CDR3 protein: CASRAGLLTDTQYF; CDR3 DNA: TGTGCCAGCAGAGCGGGACTCCTCACAGATACGCAGTATTTT
D gene: .; V gene: TRBV30; CDR3 length: 12; J gene: TRBJ2-4; clone size: .; CDR3 protein: CAWSQVQNIQYF; CDR3 DNA: TGTGCCTGGAGTCAGGTGCAAAACATTCAGTACTTC
D gene: TRBD2; V gene: TRBV18; CDR3 length: 15; J gene: TRBJ2-2; clone size: .; CDR3 protein: CASSPLTSEAGELFF; CDR3 DNA: TGTGCCAGCTCACCATTAACTAGCGAAGCCGGGGAGCTGTTTTTT
D gene: .; V gene: TRBV6-1; CDR3 length: 13; J gene: TRBJ1-5; clone size: few; CDR3 protein: CASSEVVRGPQHF; CDR3 DNA: TGTGCCAGCAGTGAAGTAGTTAGAGGGCCCCAGCATTTT
D gene: TRBD2; V gene: TRBV5-1; CDR3 length: 14; J gene: TRBJ2-7; clone size: .; CDR3 protein: CASSLRTSRDEQYF; CDR3 DNA: TGCGCCAGCAGCTTAAGGACTAGCAGGGACGAGCAGTACTTC
D gene: TRBD2; V gene: TRBV13; CDR3 length: 16; J gene: TRBJ2-2; clone size: .; CDR3 protein: CASSFPQGTSVGELFF; CDR3 DNA: TGTGCCAGCAGCTTCCCCCAGGGGACTAGCGTCGGGGAGCTGTTTTTT
D gene: .; V gene: TRBV21-1; CDR3 length: 15; J gene: TRBJ2-1; clone size: .; CDR3 protein: CASSTKAGSYNEQFF; CDR3 DNA: TGTGCCAGCAGCACGAAGGCGGGCTCCTACAATGAGCAGTTCTTC
D gene: .; V gene: TRBV10-1; CDR3 length: 15; J gene: TRBJ2-3; clone size: once; CDR3 protein: CASSLTPTPTDTQYF; CDR3 DNA: TGCGCCAGCAGCCTGACACCCACCCCAACAGATACGCAGTATTTT
D gene: TRBD1; V gene: TRBV6-5; CDR3 length: 14; J gene: TRBJ2-7; clone size: .; CDR3 protein: CASSGQGKRGEQYF; CDR3 DNA: TGTGCCAGCAGTGGACAGGGTAAAAGAGGCGAGCAGTACTTC
D gene: TRBD1; V gene: TRBV5-4; CDR3 length: 15; J gene: TRBJ1-1; clone size: few; CDR3 protein: CASSLIRGLNTEAFF; CDR3 DNA: TGTGCCAGCAGCTTGATAAGGGGGCTTAACACTGAAGCTTTCTTT
D gene: .; V gene: TRBV6-4; CDR3 length: 16; J gene: TRBJ2-1; clone size: .; CDR3 protein: CASSAVPSASYNEQFF; CDR3 DNA: TGTGCCAGCAGTGCCGTACCTAGCGCCTCCTACAATGAGCAGTTCTTC
D gene: TRBD1; V gene: TRBV29-1; CDR3 length: 15; J gene: TRBJ1-3; clone size: once; CDR3 protein: CSYRDRGMGGNTIYF; CDR3 DNA: TGCAGCTACCGGGACAGAGGGATGGGTGGAAACACCATATATTTT
D gene: .; V gene: TRBV5-1; CDR3 length: 13; J gene: TRBJ1-2; clone size: .; CDR3 protein: CASSLGGDYGYTF; CDR3 DNA: TGCGCCAGCAGCTTAGGAGGGGACTATGGCTACACCTTC